Sequencing of this TCR beta chain was carried out in a study of T cell responses to AZD1222 COVID-19 vaccine. Study-wide results and caveats: Unmutated variant regions are reportedly the target of nearly half of TCRs that are spike-specific. The study found Spike-specific TCR breadth and depth rose after two AZD1222 doses. The repertoires were collected only after the peak T cell response.

CDR1 and CDR2 from the germline V gene are MDHEN and SYDVKM. This CDR3 is 14 amino acids long. V lost 6 bases, J lost 4 bases, and 6 bases stayed unmatched. For this clone: The antigen remains undetermined.

The repertoire was sequenced with immunoSEQ multiplex PCR; TCRdb's copy has only in-frame clones and lacks some. The table shows around 270,000 clones, with around 93% occurring only once. This chain connects TRBV28 to TRBJ1-2; TRBD1 matches at 9 bases. This clonotype was sampled from an adult who received the AZD1222 COVID-19 vaccine. Sample: peripheral blood, taken 28 days after the second AZD1222 dose. In DNA, the CDR3 is TGTGCCAGCAGCCGGGACAGGGATAGCTATGGCTACACCTTC. Protein product: CASSRDRDSYGYTF.